The 3 T cell receptor beta chains reported below all come from one sample, sequenced in a study of blood T cell repertoires in COVID-19. Sequenced by immunoSEQ multiplex PCR; TCRdb stores in-frame clones only, minus some. The table has about 480,000 clones, 85% to 90% seen once. Sequenced sample: peripheral blood. The receptors here all came from a young man with COVID-19, enrolled during active disease.

A few counts support this clone. The chain combines TRBV19 with TRBJ2-6, with TRBD2 matching over 8 bases. The CDR3 spans 19 residues. Germline V gene sequence: CDR1 LNHDA, CDR2 SQIVND (reference sequence). J gave up 0 bases and V 3 bases, and 10 bases lay outside the gene matches. In nucleotides, the CDR3 is TGTGCCAGTAGTATCGGCGGGGCGGGAGGTTACTCTGGGGCCAACGTCCTGACTTTC. Translation gives CASSIGGAGGYSGANVLTF.

The rearrangement uses TRBV13 and TRBJ2-3; no reliable D call. Germline values: CDR1 PRHDT, CDR2 FYEKMQ (reference sequence). Trimming cost V 2 bases and J 1 base, with 7 bases left between them. The CDR3 covers 14 residues. CDR3 sequence: CASSLIAGTDTQYF. The CDR3 nucleotides read TGTGCCAGCAGCTTAATTGCGGGCACAGATACGCAGTATTTT.

The CDR3 region is CASSASGVTEAFF. The CDR3 DNA reads TGTGCCAGCAGCGCAAGCGGCGTCACTGAAGCTTTCTTT. The rearrangement links TRBV6-2 or TRBV6-3 to TRBJ1-1; D remains unclear. V was cut by 6 bases and J by 4 bases, with 12 bases left in between. Germline CDR1 MNHEY, CDR2 SVGEGT. This CDR3 has 13 amino acids.